The entry below describes one T cell receptor (beta chain). The recovered donors of Cohort 3 showed two negative PCRs, clearance, or symptom resolution. With 4 bases removed from V and 4 bases from J, the gap between germline ends came to 8 bases. The CDR3 sequence is 13 residues long. Germline assignment: CDR1 MDHEN and CDR2 SYDVKM. The entry originates in a study of blood T cell repertoires in COVID-19. TCRdb's table, derived via immunoSEQ multiplex PCR, lists solely in-frame clones and lacks some. The sample shows around 140,000 clones, roughly 89% of them seen only once. The source of this sequence is a man aged 50-60 years who had recovered from COVID-19. Material: PBMCs or T cells enriched from blood (not recorded which). This rearrangement joins TRBV28 to TRBJ1-5; the D gene is possibly TRBD1 (5 bases). For the CDR3, the DNA is TGTGCCAGCAGTTCATCAGGGAATCAGCCCCAGCATTTT. Translated, it gives CASSSSGNQPQHF.